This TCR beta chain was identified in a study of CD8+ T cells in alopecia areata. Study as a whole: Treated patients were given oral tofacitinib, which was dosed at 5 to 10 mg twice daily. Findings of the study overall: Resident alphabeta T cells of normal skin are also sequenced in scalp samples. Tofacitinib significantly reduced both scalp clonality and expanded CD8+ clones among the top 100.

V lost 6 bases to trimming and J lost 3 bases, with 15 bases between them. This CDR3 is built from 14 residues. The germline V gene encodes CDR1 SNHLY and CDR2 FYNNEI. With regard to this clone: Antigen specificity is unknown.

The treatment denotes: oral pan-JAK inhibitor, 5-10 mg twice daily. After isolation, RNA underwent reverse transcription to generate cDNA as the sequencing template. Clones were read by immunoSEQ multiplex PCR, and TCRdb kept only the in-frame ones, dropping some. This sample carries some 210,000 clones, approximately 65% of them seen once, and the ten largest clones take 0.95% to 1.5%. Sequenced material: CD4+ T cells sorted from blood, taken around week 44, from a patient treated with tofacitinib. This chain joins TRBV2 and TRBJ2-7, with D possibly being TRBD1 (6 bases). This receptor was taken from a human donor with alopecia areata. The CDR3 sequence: CASSTGTVSYEQYF. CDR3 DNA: TGTGCCAGCAGCACAGGGACCGTAAGCTACGAGCAGTACTTC. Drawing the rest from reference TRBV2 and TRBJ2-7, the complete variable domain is EPEVTQTPSHQVTQMGQEVILRCVPISNHLYFYWYRQILGQKVEFLVSFYNNEISEKSEIFDDQFSVERPDGSNFTLKIRSTKLEDSAMYFCASSTGTVSYEQYFGPGTRLTVT.